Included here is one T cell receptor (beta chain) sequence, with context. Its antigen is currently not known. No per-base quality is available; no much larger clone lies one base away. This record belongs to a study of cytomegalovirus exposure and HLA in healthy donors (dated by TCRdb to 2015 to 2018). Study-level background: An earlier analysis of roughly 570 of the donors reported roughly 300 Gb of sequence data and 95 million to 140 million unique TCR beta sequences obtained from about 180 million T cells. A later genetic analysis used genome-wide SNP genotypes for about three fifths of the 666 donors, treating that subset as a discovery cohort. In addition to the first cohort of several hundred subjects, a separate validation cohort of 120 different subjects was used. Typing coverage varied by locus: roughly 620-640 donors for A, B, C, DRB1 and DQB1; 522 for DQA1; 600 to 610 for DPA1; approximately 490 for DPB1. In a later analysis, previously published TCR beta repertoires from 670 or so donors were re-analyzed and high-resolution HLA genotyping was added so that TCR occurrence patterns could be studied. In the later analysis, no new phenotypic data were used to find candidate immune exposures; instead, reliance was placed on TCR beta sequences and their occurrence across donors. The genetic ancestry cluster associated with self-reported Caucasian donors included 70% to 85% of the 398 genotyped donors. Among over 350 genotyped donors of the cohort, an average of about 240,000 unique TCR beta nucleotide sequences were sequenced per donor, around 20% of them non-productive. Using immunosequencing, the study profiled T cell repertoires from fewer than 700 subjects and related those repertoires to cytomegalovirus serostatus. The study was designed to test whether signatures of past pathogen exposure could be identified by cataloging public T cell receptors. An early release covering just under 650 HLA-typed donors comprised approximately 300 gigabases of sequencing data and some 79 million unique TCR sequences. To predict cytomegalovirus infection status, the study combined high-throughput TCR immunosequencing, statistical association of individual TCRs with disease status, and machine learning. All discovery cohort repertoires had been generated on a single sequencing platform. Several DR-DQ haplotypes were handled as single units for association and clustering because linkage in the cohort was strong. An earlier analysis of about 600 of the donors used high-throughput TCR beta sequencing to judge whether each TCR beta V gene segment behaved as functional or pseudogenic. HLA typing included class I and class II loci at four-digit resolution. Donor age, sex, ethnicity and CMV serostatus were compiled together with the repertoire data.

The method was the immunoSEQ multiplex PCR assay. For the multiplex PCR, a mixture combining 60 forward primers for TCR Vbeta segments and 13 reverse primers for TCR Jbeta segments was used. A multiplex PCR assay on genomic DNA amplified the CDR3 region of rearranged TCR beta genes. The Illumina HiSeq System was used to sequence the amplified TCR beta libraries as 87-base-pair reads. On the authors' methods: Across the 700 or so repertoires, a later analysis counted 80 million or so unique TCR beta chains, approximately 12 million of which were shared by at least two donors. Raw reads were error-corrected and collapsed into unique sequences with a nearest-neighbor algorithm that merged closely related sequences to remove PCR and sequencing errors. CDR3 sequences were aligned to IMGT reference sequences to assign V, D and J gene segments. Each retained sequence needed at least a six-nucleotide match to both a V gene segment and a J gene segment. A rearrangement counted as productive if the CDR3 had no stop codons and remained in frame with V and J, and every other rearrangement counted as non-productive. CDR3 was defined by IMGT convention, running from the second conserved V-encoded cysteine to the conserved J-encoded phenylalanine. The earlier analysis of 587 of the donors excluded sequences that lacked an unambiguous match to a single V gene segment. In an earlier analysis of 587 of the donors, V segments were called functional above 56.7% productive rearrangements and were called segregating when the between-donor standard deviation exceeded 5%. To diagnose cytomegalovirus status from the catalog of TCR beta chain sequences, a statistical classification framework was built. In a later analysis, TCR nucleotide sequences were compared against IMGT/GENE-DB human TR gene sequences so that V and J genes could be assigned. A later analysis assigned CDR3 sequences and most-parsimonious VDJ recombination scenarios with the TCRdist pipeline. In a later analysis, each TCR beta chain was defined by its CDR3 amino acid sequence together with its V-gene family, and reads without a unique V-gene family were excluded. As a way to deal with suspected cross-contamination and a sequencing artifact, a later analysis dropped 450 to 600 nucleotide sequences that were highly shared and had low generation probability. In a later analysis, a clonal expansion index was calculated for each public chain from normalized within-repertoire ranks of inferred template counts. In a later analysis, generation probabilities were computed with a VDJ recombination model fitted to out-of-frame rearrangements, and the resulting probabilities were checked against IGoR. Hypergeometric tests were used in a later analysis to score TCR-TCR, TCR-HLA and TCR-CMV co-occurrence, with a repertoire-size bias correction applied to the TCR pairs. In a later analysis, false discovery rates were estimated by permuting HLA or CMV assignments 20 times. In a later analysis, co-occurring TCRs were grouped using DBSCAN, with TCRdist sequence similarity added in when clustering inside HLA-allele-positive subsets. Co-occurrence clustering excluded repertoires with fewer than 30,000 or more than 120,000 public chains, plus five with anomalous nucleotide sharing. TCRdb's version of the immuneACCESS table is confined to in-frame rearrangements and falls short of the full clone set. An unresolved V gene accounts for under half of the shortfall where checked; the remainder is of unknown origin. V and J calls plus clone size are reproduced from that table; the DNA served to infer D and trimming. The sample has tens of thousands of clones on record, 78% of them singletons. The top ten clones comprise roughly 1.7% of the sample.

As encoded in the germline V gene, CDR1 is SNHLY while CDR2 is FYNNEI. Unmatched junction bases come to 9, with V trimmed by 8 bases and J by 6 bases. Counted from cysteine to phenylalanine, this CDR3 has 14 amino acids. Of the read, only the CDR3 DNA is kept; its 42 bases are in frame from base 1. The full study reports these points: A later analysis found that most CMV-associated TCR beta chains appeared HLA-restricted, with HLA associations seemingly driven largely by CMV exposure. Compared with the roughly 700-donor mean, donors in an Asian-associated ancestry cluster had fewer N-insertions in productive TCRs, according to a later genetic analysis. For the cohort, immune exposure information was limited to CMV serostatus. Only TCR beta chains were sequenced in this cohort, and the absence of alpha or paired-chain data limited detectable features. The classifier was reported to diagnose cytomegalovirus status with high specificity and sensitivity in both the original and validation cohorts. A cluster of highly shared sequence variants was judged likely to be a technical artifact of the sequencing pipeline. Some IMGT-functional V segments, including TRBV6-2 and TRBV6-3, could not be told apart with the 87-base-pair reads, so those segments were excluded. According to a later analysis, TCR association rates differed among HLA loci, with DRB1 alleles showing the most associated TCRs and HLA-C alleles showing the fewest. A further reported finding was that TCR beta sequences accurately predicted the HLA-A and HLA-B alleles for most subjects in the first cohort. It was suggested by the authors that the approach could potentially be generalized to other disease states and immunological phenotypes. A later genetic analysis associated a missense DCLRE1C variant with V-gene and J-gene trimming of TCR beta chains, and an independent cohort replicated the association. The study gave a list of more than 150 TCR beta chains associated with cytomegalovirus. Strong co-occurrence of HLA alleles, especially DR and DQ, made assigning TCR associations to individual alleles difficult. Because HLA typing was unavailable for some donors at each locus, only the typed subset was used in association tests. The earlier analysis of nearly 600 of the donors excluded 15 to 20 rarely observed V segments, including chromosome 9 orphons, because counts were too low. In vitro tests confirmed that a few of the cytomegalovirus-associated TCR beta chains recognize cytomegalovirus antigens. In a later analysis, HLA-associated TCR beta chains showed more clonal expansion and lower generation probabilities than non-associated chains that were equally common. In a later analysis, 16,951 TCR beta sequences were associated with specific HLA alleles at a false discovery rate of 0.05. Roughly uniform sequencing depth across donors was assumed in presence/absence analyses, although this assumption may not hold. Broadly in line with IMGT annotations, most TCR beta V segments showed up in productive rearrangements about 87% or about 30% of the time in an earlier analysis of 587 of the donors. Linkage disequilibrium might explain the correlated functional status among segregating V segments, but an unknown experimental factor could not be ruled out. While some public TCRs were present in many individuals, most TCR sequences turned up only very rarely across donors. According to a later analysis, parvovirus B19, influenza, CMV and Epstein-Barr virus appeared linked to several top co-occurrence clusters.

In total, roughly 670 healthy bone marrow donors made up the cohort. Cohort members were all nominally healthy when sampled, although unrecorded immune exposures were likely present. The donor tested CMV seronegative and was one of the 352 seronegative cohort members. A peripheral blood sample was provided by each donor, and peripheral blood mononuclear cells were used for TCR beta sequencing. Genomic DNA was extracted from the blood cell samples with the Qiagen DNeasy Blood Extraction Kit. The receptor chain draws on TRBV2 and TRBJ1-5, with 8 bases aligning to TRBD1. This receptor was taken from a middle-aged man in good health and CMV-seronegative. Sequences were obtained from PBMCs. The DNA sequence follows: TGTGCCAGCGTATACGGACAGGGCGGTCAGCCCCAGCATTTT. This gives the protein CASVYGQGGQPQHF.